This passage covers 32 T cell receptor beta chains from one sample sequenced in a study of blood T cell repertoires in COVID-19. The repertoire was sequenced with immunoSEQ multiplex PCR; TCRdb's copy has only in-frame clones and lacks some. The sample includes 200,000 to 250,000 clones, just over 85% of them seen just once. Input material: peripheral blood. These receptors originate from a young man with active or convalescent COVID-19.

J is TRBJ2-1 and V is TRBV3-1 (or the pseudogene TRBV3-2); the D gene is possibly TRBD2 (6 bases). The CDR3 is made up of 16 amino acids. V was pared by 4 bases and J by 6 bases, with 19 bases between. Germline V lookup: CDR1 LGHDT, CDR2 YNNKEL (reference sequence). The CDR3 DNA reads as TGTGCCAGCAGCCCGGGGAGGAGCGTTTCCGGCAATGAGCAGTTCTTC. This encodes CASSPGRSVSGNEQFF.

The chain is built from TRBV9 and TRBJ2-2; a weak D match, TRBD2 (5 bases). Germline-derived CDR1 and CDR2 are SGDLS and YYNGEE. Trimming shortened V by 0 bases and J by 0 bases, and 24 bases separated the two germline ends. CDR3 size: 21 residues. The CDR3 coding sequence is TGTGCCAGCAGCGTAGTAGCTATATTGGGCATCACCGGGGCGAACACCGGGGAGCTGTTTTTT. Translation: CASSVVAILGITGANTGELFF. Together with reference TRBV9 and TRBJ2-2, the CDR3 gives the full variable domain: DSGVTQTPKHLITATGQRVTLRCSPRSGDLSVYWYQQSLDQGLQFLIQYYNGEERAKGNILERFSAQQFPDLHSELNLSSLELGDSALYFCASSVVAILGITGANTGELFFGEGSRLTVL.

V usage is TRBV6-2 or TRBV6-3 and J usage is TRBJ2-7; 12 positions match TRBD1. This CDR3 is 16 amino acids long. In germline, CDR1 is MNHEY, CDR2 SVGEGT. V gave up 1 base and J gave up 2 bases; unmatched junction bases: 3. The CDR3 DNA is TGTGCCAGCAGTTACTGGGACAGGGGGCCAACCTACGAGCAGTACTTC. Translating gives CASSYWDRGPTYEQYF.

The chain employs TRBV27 and TRBJ1-5; D perhaps matches TRBD1 (5 bases). Deletions cut 4 bases from V and 7 bases from J, with 23 bases between. This CDR3 comprises 17 residues. Germline CDR1 is MNHEY and CDR2 is SMNVEV (reference sequence). The CDR3: CASSSSPSGKVAQPQHF. CDR3 DNA: TGTGCCAGCAGTTCGTCCCCCTCAGGGAAGGTTGCCCAGCCCCAGCATTTT.

The V gene is TRBV19, the J gene TRBJ1-6; 9 positions agree with TRBD1. Germline V gene sequence: CDR1 LNHDA, CDR2 SQIVND (reference sequence). J was trimmed by 6 bases and V by 8 bases; bases with no gene match: 5. This CDR3 spans 14 amino acids. CDR3 region: CASSTGQGNSPLHF. The CDR3 region has the DNA TGTGCCAGTTCAACGGGACAGGGTAATTCACCCCTCCACTTT.

V gene TRBV27 combines with J gene TRBJ2-3; the match to TRBD2 covers 8 bases. The CDR3 sequence is 16 residues long. With 4 bases clipped from V and 1 base from J, the junction kept 7 bases outside the gene matches. Germline CDR1 reads MNHEY; CDR2 reads SMNVEV (reference sequence). CDR3 coding DNA: TGTGCCAGCAGTTCGTATAGCGGGATACGCACAGATACGCAGTATTTT. Translated, it gives CASSSYSGIRTDTQYF.

Only one count was recorded for this clone. The chain combines TRBV30 with TRBJ1-2; 9 bases agree with TRBD1. Germline V gene lookup returns CDR1 GTSNPN and CDR2 SVGIG (reference sequence). This CDR3 region has 13 residues. V dropped 8 bases and J dropped 6; count of bases not matched to a gene: 10. The CDR3, as DNA: TGTGCCAACCAGGGACAGGGAGGTAATGGCTACACCTTC. It specifies CANQGQGGNGYTF.

This chain joins TRBV7-2 and TRBJ2-5, with 7 bases that match TRBD1. The CDR3 totals 13 residues. The germline gives CDR1 SGHTA, CDR2 FQGNSA. J lost 5 bases, V lost 3 bases, and 3 bases had no gene match. The CDR3 here is CASSFDRVETQYF. CDR3 sequence (DNA): TGTGCCAGCAGCTTCGACAGGGTTGAGACCCAGTACTTC.

The chain is built from TRBV12-3 or TRBV12-4 and TRBJ2-5; D is perhaps TRBD1 (5 bases). Trimming pared 6 bases from V and 5 bases from J, leaving 10 bases between. The CDR3 runs 12 residues. The chain's CDR3 is CASRGLMETQYF. Here the CDR3 DNA reads TGTGCCAGCAGGGGGCTCATGGAGACCCAGTACTTC.

This chain connects TRBV27 to TRBJ1-1; the D gene is possibly TRBD1 (5 bases). CDR1 is MNHEY, CDR2 SMNVEV, per germline (reference sequence). Trimming took off 0 bases at V and 4 bases at J, with 9 bases between the two ends. This CDR3 is built from 14 residues. CDR3 DNA sequence: TGTGCCAGCAGTTTATCCAGGGTACCCACTGAAGCTTTCTTT. Translation: CASSLSRVPTEAFF.

The chain couples TRBV19 to TRBJ2-7; 8 bases map to TRBD1. CDR1 is LNHDA and CDR2 is SQIVND in the germline V gene (reference sequence). With V trimmed by 5 bases and J by 2 bases, 14 bases remained unmatched. The CDR3 length is 17 residues. CDR3 coding DNA: TGTGCCAGTAGTCCCCTGGCCAGGGGGCGATCTGCCTACGAGCAGTACTTC. It encodes CASSPLARGRSAYEQYF.

The V call is TRBV12-2, the J call TRBJ2-3; the DNA was not compared with TRBD2, the D call given in the table. TRBV12-2 is labeled a pseudogene. CDR3 length equals 16 residues. CDR3 region: CASRLESGRAPDTQYF. The CDR3 DNA reads TGTGCAAGTCGCTTAGAAAGCGGGAGGGCCCCAGATACGCAGTATTTT.

The J gene is TRBJ2-7, the V gene TRBV10-1; D gene ambiguous. Trimming pared 2 bases from V and 0 bases from J, leaving 11 bases between. Germline V gene sequence: CDR1 WNHNN, CDR2 SYGVQD (reference sequence). There are 15 residues in the CDR3. CDR3 region: CASSEGARNSYEQYF. The CDR3, as DNA: TGCGCCAGCAGTGAGGGTGCGCGGAACTCCTACGAGCAGTACTTC.

The chain joins TRBV10-2 to TRBJ2-6, with 7 bases fitting TRBD2. There are 16 residues in the CDR3. V was clipped by 4 bases and J by 2 bases; unmatched bases: 5. Per the germline V gene, CDR1 is WSHSY and CDR2 is SAAADI. The CDR3 spells CASSAGGWAGANVLTF. As DNA, the CDR3 is TGCGCCAGCAGTGCCGGGGGGTGGGCTGGGGCCAACGTCCTGACTTTC.

V and J are TRBV10-3 and TRBJ2-7, with 8 bases fitting TRBD2. Losses at the gene ends were 10 bases for V and 2 bases for J; bases not matched to a gene: 7. The CDR3 has 13 residues. The germline V gene encodes CDR1 ENHRY and CDR2 SYGVKD. CDR3 amino acids: CATGREIAYEQYF. In DNA, the CDR3 is TGTGCCACCGGGAGGGAGATAGCCTACGAGCAGTACTTC.

This clone was counted a single time. The chain combines TRBV19 with TRBJ2-1; 10 bases agree with TRBD2. The CDR3 runs 17 residues. From germline, CDR1 is LNHDA and CDR2 SQIVND (reference sequence). J lost 3 bases, V lost 7 bases, and 12 bases had no gene match. CDR3 bases: TGTGCCAGTACCCTAATGGCGACTAGCGGGTACTACAATGAGCAGTTCTTC. As protein: CASTLMATSGYYNEQFF. Variable domain in full (rest from reference TRBV19 and TRBJ2-1): DGGITQSPKYLFRKEGQNVTLSCEQNLNHDAMYWYRQDPGQGLRLIYYSQIVNDFQKGDIAEGYSVSREKKESFPLTVTSAQKNPTAFYLCASTLMATSGYYNEQFFGPGTRLTVL.

This clone occurred a few times. The gene calls are TRBV28 and TRBJ2-3; 15 nucleotides match TRBD2. The CDR3 consists of 18 residues. Looked up from germline, CDR1 is MDHEN and CDR2 is SYDVKM. V shed 2 bases, J shed 3 bases, and the junction held 6 bases outside the gene matches. CDR3 in amino acids: CASSLNPGTSGRTDTQYF. The CDR3 DNA follows: TGTGCCAGCAGTTTAAATCCCGGGACTAGCGGGAGGACAGATACGCAGTATTTT.

The chain employs TRBV30 and TRBJ1-2; 11 bases align to TRBD1. Per the germline V gene, CDR1 is GTSNPN and CDR2 is SVGIG (reference sequence). This CDR3 is 17 amino acids long. V lost 8 bases and J lost 5; bases outside the gene matches: 19. The CDR3: CAHTSGQGAKTLYGYTF. The CDR3 DNA follows: TGTGCCCACACCTCCGGACAGGGGGCGAAAACCCTATATGGCTACACCTTC.

The chain is built from TRBV11-2 and TRBJ2-2; no definite D call. Germline loops: CDR1 SGHAT, CDR2 FQNNGV. With 3 bases removed from V and 2 bases from J, the gap between germline ends came to 4 bases. This CDR3 is 13 amino acids long. This CDR3 is CASSFPNTGELFF. The CDR3 nucleotides read TGTGCCAGCAGCTTCCCTAACACCGGGGAGCTGTTTTTT.

The rearrangement uses TRBV11-2 and TRBJ2-7; 9 positions agree with TRBD1. V was pared by 3 bases and J by 3 bases, with 3 bases of the junction left unmatched. The germline CDR1 and CDR2 sequences are SGHAT and FQNNGV. The CDR3 is 14 residues long. CDR3 protein: CASSFGTGNYEQYF. In DNA form, the CDR3 reads TGTGCCAGCAGCTTCGGGACAGGGAACTACGAGCAGTACTTC.

V and J are TRBV28 and TRBJ2-2, with TRBD1 matching over 7 bases. The CDR3 has 16 amino acids. J was trimmed by 4 bases and V by 6 bases; bases with no gene match: 11. From germline, CDR1 is MDHEN and CDR2 SYDVKM. The chain's CDR3 is CASRRGGPGSTGELFF. The CDR3 bases are TGTGCCAGCAGACGAGGGGGCCCCGGAAGCACCGGGGAGCTGTTTTTT.

The chain couples TRBV7-3 to TRBJ2-7; TRBD2 agrees at 12 bases. The ends lost 6 bases at V and 5 bases at J; junction bases unmatched: 8. Germline CDR1 and CDR2: SGHTA and FQGTGA. The CDR3 spans 15 residues. In nucleotides, the CDR3 is TGTGCCAGCAGTCCGACTAGCGGGAGCTACCACGAGCAGTACTTC. It encodes CASSPTSGSYHEQYF.

This clone appeared a few times. The V and J genes are TRBV6-6 and TRBJ2-5, with D unclear. There are 13 residues in the CDR3. Trimming took 2 bases from V and 5 from J, leaving 9 bases between them. Germline V lookup: CDR1 MNHNY, CDR2 SVGAGI (reference sequence). CDR3 bases: TGTGCCAGCAGTTACCTATTTCGGGAGACCCAGTACTTC. It specifies CASSYLFRETQYF.

This rearrangement joins TRBV10-3 to TRBJ2-7, with a possible D match to TRBD2 (6 bases). The germline V gene has CDR1 ENHRY and CDR2 SYGVKD. V was trimmed by 9 bases and J by 4 bases, leaving 13 bases between them. This CDR3 contains 12 residues. In DNA, the CDR3 is TGTGCCATATCCAACGGAGGGTACGAGCAGTACTTC. It codes for CAISNGGYEQYF.

This CDR3 is CASSQDSWGRAFF. CDR3 nucleotides: TGCGCCAGCAGCCAAGATTCGTGGGGGCGAGCTTTCTTT. This sequence joins TRBV4-3 and TRBJ1-1, with D possibly TRBD1 on 6 matching bases. The length of the CDR3 is 13 residues. The germline V gene encodes CDR1 LGHNA and CDR2 YSLEER. The ends were cut back, 0 bases at V and 10 bases at J, with 12 bases in the middle.

The J gene is TRBJ2-1, the V gene TRBV11-2; a weak D match, TRBD2 (5 bases). Germline values: CDR1 SGHAT, CDR2 FQNNGV. V was clipped by 1 base and J by 9 bases, with 7 bases between them. The CDR3 has 12 amino acids. Here the CDR3 reads CASSLVGVEQFF. The CDR3 nucleotides are TGTGCCAGCAGCTTAGTCGGGGTTGAGCAGTTCTTC.

This chain links TRBV28 with TRBJ1-2, with 7 positions matching TRBD1. The length of the CDR3 is 14 residues. Losses at the gene ends were 6 bases for V and 4 bases for J; bases not matched to a gene: 8. Germline V gene data show CDR1 as MDHEN and CDR2 as SYDVKM. The CDR3, as DNA: TGTGCCAGCAGCCCACAGGGGCTCGGCTATGGCTACACCTTC. It is translated as CASSPQGLGYGYTF.

The V and J genes are TRBV7-9 and TRBJ1-1; D gene uncertain. The length of the CDR3 is 15 residues. The germline V gene has CDR1 SEHNR and CDR2 FQNEAQ (reference sequence). Trimming stripped 0 bases from V and 0 bases from J, with 8 bases between. CDR3 residues: CASSLASGMNTEAFF. CDR3 nucleotide sequence: TGTGCCAGCAGCTTAGCGTCCGGGATGAACACTGAAGCTTTCTTT.

CDR3 protein: CASSSRQGAFGYTF. In DNA form, the CDR3 reads TGTGCCAGCAGCTCGAGACAGGGGGCCTTTGGCTACACCTTC. This sequence joins TRBV6-2 or TRBV6-3 and TRBJ1-2; 10 nucleotides agree with TRBD1. In germline, CDR1 is MNHEY, CDR2 SVGEGT. CDR3 length equals 14 residues. The V and J ends lost 6 bases and 7 bases, in that order; junction bases with no gene match: 8.

The chain couples TRBV28 to TRBJ2-5; tentatively, D is TRBD1 (6 bases). The CDR3 totals 14 residues. Germline V gives CDR1 MDHEN, CDR2 SYDVKM. V was clipped by 5 bases and J by 5 bases, with 15 bases between them. The CDR3 loop reads CASSQSTQGETQYF. The CDR3 nucleotides are TGTGCCAGCAGTCAAAGCACTCAGGGGGAGACCCAGTACTTC.

J is TRBJ1-6 and V is TRBV7-8, with no clear D. This CDR3 has 13 amino acids. CDR1 is SGHVS and CDR2 is FQNEAQ in the germline V gene. V lost 6 bases and J 2 bases, leaving 5 bases between the germline ends. This CDR3 reads CASSPPYNSPLHF. The CDR3 DNA reads as TGTGCCAGCAGTCCTCCCTATAATTCACCCCTCCACTTT.

The chain is built from TRBV3-1 (or the pseudogene TRBV3-2) and TRBJ1-1, with 7 bases that match TRBD1. The CDR3 is made up of 14 amino acids. V dropped 1 base and J dropped 6; count of bases not matched to a gene: 5. Germline assignment: CDR1 LGHDT and CDR2 YNNKEL (reference sequence). In DNA, the CDR3 is TGTGCCAGCAGCCAAGTGACCGGGACAGCTGAAGCTTTCTTT. Its protein is CASSQVTGTAEAFF.